The next 26 T cell receptor beta chains were all read from a single sample in a study of T cell repertoires in cytomegalovirus infection. These receptors are not linked to any known antigen. TCRdb re-called the reads with MiXCR, one entry per CDR3 protein. The top ten hold about 20% of the sample, which has hundreds of thousands of distinct CDR3 sequences, roughly 36% seen once. Sequences were derived from cultured PBMCs, sampled from culture after CMV antigen stimulation. The receptors shown here come from a human donor in good health (CMV status not recorded). Some clones in this sample may be carry-over from other donors' samples.

This CDR3 reads CSAGLAGPSTDTQYF. In DNA, the CDR3 is TGCAGTGCCGGACTAGCGGGTCCCAGCACAGATACGCAGTATTTT. The rearrangement uses TRBV20-1 and TRBJ2-3; the match to TRBD2 covers 11 bases. The CDR3 runs 15 residues. V lost 6 bases, J lost 0 bases, and 5 bases stayed unmatched. CDR1 is DFQATT and CDR2 is SNEGSKA in the germline V gene (reference sequence).

This clonotype was observed many times. The rearrangement uses TRBV7-2 and TRBJ1-6; D uncertain. Trimming stripped 6 bases from V and 14 bases from J, with 17 bases between. This CDR3 comprises 13 residues. Germline CDR1 SGHTA, CDR2 FQGNSA. For the CDR3, the DNA is TGTGCCAGCAGTCGCCTTGTCTGGGGATCCCTCCACTTT. Translated, it gives CASSRLVWGSLHF. The full variable domain, completed using reference TRBV7-2 and TRBJ1-6, is GAGVSQSPSNKVTEKGKDVELRCDPISGHTALYWYRQSLGQGLEFLIYFQGNSAPDKSGLPSDRFSAERTGGSVSTLTIQRTQQEDSAVYLCASSRLVWGSLHFGNGTRLTVT.

The chain is built from TRBV7-9 and TRBJ2-7; 10 positions agree with TRBD2. Germline lookup yields CDR1 SEHNR and CDR2 FQNEAQ (reference sequence). V shed 5 bases, J shed 3 bases, and the junction held 13 bases outside the gene matches. The CDR3 is 17 amino acids. This chain's CDR3 is CASSPREAGGGGYEQYF. The CDR3 nucleotides are TGTGCCAGCAGCCCACGAGAAGCGGGAGGGGGGGGCTACGAGCAGTACTTC. Using reference TRBV7-9 and TRBJ2-7 for the parts outside the CDR3, the full variable domain is DTGVSQNPRHKITKRGQNVTFRCDPISEHNRLYWYRQTLGQGPEFLTYFQNEAQLEKSRLLSDRFSAERPKGSFSTLEIQRTEQGDSAMYLCASSPREAGGGGYEQYFGPGTRLTVT.

The sample holds a few counts of this clonotype. V usage is TRBV6-2 or TRBV6-3 and J usage is TRBJ2-7, with a possible D match to TRBD2 (5 bases). This CDR3 has 16 amino acids. Germline V CDR1 and CDR2: MNHEY, SVGEGT. Trimming left V 6 bases short and J 0 bases short, with 18 bases between. The CDR3 DNA is TGTGCCAGCAGCCCACGGGGTAGCGTAAGCTCCTACGAGCAGTACTTC. Protein product: CASSPRGSVSSYEQYF.

This clonotype came up many times. The rearrangement links TRBV7-2 to TRBJ2-2; 9 bases are a match to TRBD2. This CDR3 region has 14 residues. V shed 6 bases and J 4 bases; nucleotides not matched to a gene: 3. Per germline, CDR1 SGHTA and CDR2 FQGNSA. Here the CDR3 reads CASRSAGGTGELFF. The CDR3 nucleotides are TGTGCCAGCAGATCAGCGGGAGGCACCGGGGAGCTGTTTTTT.

In its sample, this clonotype was seen a few times. The rearrangement links TRBV7-2 to TRBJ2-7, with D possibly being TRBD1 (6 bases). Trimming removed 1 base from V and 4 bases from J, with 14 bases in between. The CDR3 totals 15 residues. Germline CDR1 and CDR2: SGHTA and FQGNSA. CDR3 in amino acids: CASSLDPDRIYEQYF. CDR3 DNA sequence: TGTGCCAGCAGCTTAGATCCGGACAGAATATACGAGCAGTACTTC.

The V gene is TRBV19, the J gene TRBJ1-4; D gene unclear. V dropped 7 bases and J dropped 11 bases, with 23 bases sitting between them. The germline CDR1 and CDR2 sequences are LNHDA and SQIVND (reference sequence). The CDR3 length is 15 residues. In nucleotides, the CDR3 is TGTGCCAGTAAAATCACCGGGCGAGGAGAGAGGAAACTGTTTTTT. It encodes CASKITGRGERKLFF.

This CDR3 reads CASSFNRDREAYEQYF. The CDR3 DNA sequence: TGTGCCAGCAGTTTTAACCGGGACAGGGAAGCCTACGAGCAGTACTTC. The chain carries TRBV6-2 or TRBV6-3 and TRBJ2-7; TRBD1 matches at 9 bases. This CDR3 is built from 16 residues. Germline V lookup: CDR1 MNHEY, CDR2 SVGEGT. Trimming at V came to 4 bases and at J to 2 bases, leaving 9 bases not matched to a gene.

This clonotype was observed at least ten times. The gene calls are TRBV12-3 or TRBV12-4 and TRBJ2-7, with D perhaps matching TRBD1 or TRBD2 (5 bases each). V was shortened by 6 bases and J by 6 bases, with 18 bases between the two germline ends. The CDR3 extends over 14 amino acids. The CDR3 DNA reads as TGTGCCAGCAGCACTCATGGGGGTGTTGGCGAGCAGTACTTC. Translation gives CASSTHGGVGEQYF.

This clonotype was picked up a small number of times. This rearrangement joins TRBV7-6 to TRBJ2-1; D gene uncertain. The CDR3 has 14 amino acids. The V end lost 0 bases, the J end lost 8 bases, and 11 bases lay between the germline ends. From germline, CDR1 is SGHVS and CDR2 FNYEAQ. CDR3 sequence (DNA): TGTGCCAGCAGCTTAGCCTCCGAGTACGATGAGCAGTTCTTC. Translated, it gives CASSLASEYDEQFF.

This chain links TRBV10-3 with TRBJ2-3, with TRBD2 matching 7 bases. The length of the CDR3 is 15 residues. The V segment lost 6 bases and the J segment 0 bases; nucleotides outside the gene matches: 6. Germline-derived CDR1 and CDR2 are ENHRY and SYGVKD. The CDR3 region has the DNA TGTGCCATCAGGGCGGGGGATACTAGCACAGATACGCAGTATTTT. This translates into CAIRAGDTSTDTQYF.

The sample holds a few counts of this clonotype. DNA of the CDR3: TGTGCCAGCATGACCTCCGGGACAGGGTCGGACTATGGCTACACCTTC. It encodes CASMTSGTGSDYGYTF. V gene TRBV7-9 combines with J gene TRBJ1-2; 9 nucleotides line up with TRBD1. The CDR3 spans 16 residues. Germline-derived CDR1 and CDR2 are SEHNR and FQNEAQ (reference sequence). V lost 7 bases, J lost 3 bases, and 12 bases stayed unmatched. The full variable domain, in which reference TRBV7-9 and TRBJ1-2 provide the parts outside the CDR3, is DTGVSQNPRHKITKRGQNVTFRCDPISEHNRLYWYRQTLGQGPEFLTYFQNEAQLEKSRLLSDRFSAERPKGSFSTLEIQRTEQGDSAMYLCASMTSGTGSDYGYTFGSGTRLTVV.

This chain joins TRBV7-4 and TRBJ1-1, with a tentative D call TRBD1 (6 bases). Between the trimmed V and J ends, which lost 6 bases and 0 bases, there was a span of 11 bases. This CDR3 contains 14 residues. Germline loops: CDR1 SGHVT, CDR2 SQSDAQ. The CDR3 DNA reads TGTGCCAGCAGGCCCAGGGGTCTGAACACTGAAGCTTTCTTT. Translating gives CASRPRGLNTEAFF.

This clonotype has at least ten counts. The chain is built from TRBV7-8 and TRBJ2-1; 7 bases match TRBD2. CDR3 length: 16 amino acids. V was clipped by 6 bases and J by 7 bases; unmatched bases: 15. Per germline, CDR1 SGHVS and CDR2 FQNEAQ. The CDR3 here is CASRLAPLAAWNEQFF. The CDR3 bases are TGTGCCAGCAGGCTGGCCCCTCTAGCGGCCTGGAATGAGCAGTTCTTC.

In this sample, this clonotype turned up a few times. The chain recombines TRBV10-3 with TRBJ2-3; a possible D gene is TRBD2 (5 bases). Trimming shortened V by 2 bases and J by 5 bases, and 14 bases separated the two germline ends. Per the germline V gene, CDR1 is ENHRY and CDR2 is SYGVKD. This CDR3 spans 15 amino acids. CDR3 DNA sequence: TGTGCCATCAGTGAGGAGGGCCTTGGGGTAGATACGCAGTATTTT. It yields the protein CAISEEGLGVDTQYF.

This clonotype was detected only a few times. This sequence joins TRBV7-8 and TRBJ1-4; 9 nucleotides align to TRBD1. This CDR3 region has 16 residues. V gave up 2 bases and J gave up 7 bases; unmatched junction bases: 8. Germline V gene data show CDR1 as SGHVS and CDR2 as FQNEAQ. CDR3 bases: TGTGCCAGCAGCTTAACGGACAGGGGAGCGGGTGAAAAACTGTTTTTT. Amino acids: CASSLTDRGAGEKLFF.

This chain uses TRBV29-1 with TRBJ1-1; D unclear. The germline gives CDR1 SQVTM, CDR2 ANQGSEA. V lost 2 bases, J lost 1 base, and 11 bases lay in between. This CDR3 spans 14 amino acids. In DNA form, the CDR3 reads TGCAGCGTTGAAATGCGGGTCGGGAACACTGAAGCTTTCTTT. Residues: CSVEMRVGNTEAFF.

The chain couples TRBV28 to TRBJ1-1; the D is unclear. The V gene lost 4 bases and the J gene lost 1 base, with 16 bases spanning the gap. The CDR3 is 16 residues long. Germline CDR1 is MDHEN and CDR2 is SYDVKM. CDR3 DNA sequence: TGTGCCAGCAGTTCCTATCTCATACGTAGGAACACTGAAGCTTTCTTT. Translated: CASSSYLIRRNTEAFF.

There are a few counts of this clonotype. The chain uses TRBV6-1 and TRBJ1-2, with D maybe TRBD1 (5 bases). Per germline, CDR1 MNHNS and CDR2 SASEGT. Deletions cut 0 bases from V and 3 bases from J, with 5 bases between. The CDR3 loop spans 13 amino acids. For the CDR3, the DNA is TGTGCCAGCAGTGAAGCAGGGGACTATGGCTACACCTTC. Its translation is CASSEAGDYGYTF.

V usage is TRBV5-4 and J usage is TRBJ2-1, with D perhaps TRBD2 (6 bases). The CDR3 sequence is 16 residues long. Germline CDR1 and CDR2: SGHNT and YYREEE (reference sequence). V lost 4 bases to trimming and J lost 3 bases, with 17 bases between them. CDR3: CASSPALLAIYNEQFF. The CDR3 DNA follows: TGTGCCAGCAGCCCGGCGCTGCTAGCGATCTACAATGAGCAGTTCTTC.

At least ten counts were recorded for this clonotype. The rearrangement uses TRBV7-2 and TRBJ2-2, with D possibly matching TRBD2 (5 bases). CDR1 is SGHTA, CDR2 FQGNSA, per germline. This CDR3 contains 16 residues. The ends were cut back, 2 bases at V and 2 bases at J, with 12 bases in the middle. The CDR3: CASSLTGLANTGELFF. The DNA for the CDR3 is TGTGCCAGCAGCTTAACCGGACTGGCAAACACCGGGGAGCTGTTTTTT.

J is TRBJ2-1 and V is TRBV7-6, with 7 bases aligning to TRBD2. The V segment lost 5 bases and the J segment 3 bases; nucleotides outside the gene matches: 7. Germline V gene lookup returns CDR1 SGHVS and CDR2 FNYEAQ. The CDR3 runs 15 residues. CDR3 sequence (DNA): TGTGCCAGCAGCCTCCGGGACTACATCTACAATGAGCAGTTCTTC. Translating gives CASSLRDYIYNEQFF.

This chain joins TRBV6-6 and TRBJ2-7; D may be TRBD1 or TRBD2 (5 bases each). The CDR3 contains 14 residues. V lost 0 bases to trimming and J lost 3 bases, with 9 bases between them. Germline-derived CDR1 and CDR2 are MNHNY and SVGAGI (reference sequence). CDR3 protein: CASSYSRGDYEQYF. The CDR3 nucleotides are TGTGCCAGCAGTTACTCGAGAGGGGACTACGAGCAGTACTTC.

This clonotype appeared a few times. This chain links TRBV7-9 with TRBJ2-4; TRBD1 is a possible D gene (6 bases). Germline assignment: CDR1 SEHNR and CDR2 FQNEAQ (reference sequence). The CDR3 covers 13 residues. Trimming took off 5 bases at V and 5 bases at J, with 10 bases between the two ends. The CDR3 is CASSQRQENIQYF. The DNA for the CDR3 is TGTGCCAGCAGCCAACGACAGGAAAACATTCAGTACTTC.

Remarks on this clonotype: The junction departs from germline at one end; a sequencing error may be responsible. V and J are TRBV2 and TRBJ2-3; a weak D match, TRBD1 (6 bases). The CDR3 is made up of 13 amino acids. The germline V gene encodes CDR1 SNHLY and CDR2 FYNNEI. This chain's CDR3 is CACSSGATDTQYF. The CDR3 coding sequence is TGTGCCTGCAGTTCAGGGGCCACAGATACGCAGTATTTT.

The V call is TRBV4-3, the J call TRBJ2-1; D is unclear. Germline assignment: CDR1 LGHNA and CDR2 YSLEER. The ends were cut back, 0 bases at V and 10 bases at J, with 7 bases in the middle. The CDR3 length is 12 residues. CDR3: CASSQDAREQFF. DNA for the CDR3: TGCGCCAGCAGCCAAGATGCAAGAGAGCAGTTCTTC.